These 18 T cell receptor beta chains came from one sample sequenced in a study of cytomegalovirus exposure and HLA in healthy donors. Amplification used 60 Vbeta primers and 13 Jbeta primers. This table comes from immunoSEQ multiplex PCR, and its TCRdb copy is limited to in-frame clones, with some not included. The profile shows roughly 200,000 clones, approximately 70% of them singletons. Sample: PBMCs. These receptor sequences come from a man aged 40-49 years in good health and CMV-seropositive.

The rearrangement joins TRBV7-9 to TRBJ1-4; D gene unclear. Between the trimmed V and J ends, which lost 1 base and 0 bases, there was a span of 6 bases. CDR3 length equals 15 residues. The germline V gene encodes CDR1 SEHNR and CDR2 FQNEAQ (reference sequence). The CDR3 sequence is CASSLVGATNEKLFF. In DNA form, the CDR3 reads TGTGCCAGCAGCTTAGTCGGGGCAACTAATGAAAAACTGTTTTTT. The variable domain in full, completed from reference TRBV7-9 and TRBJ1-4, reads DTGVSQNPRHKITKRGQNVTFRCDPISEHNRLYWYRQTLGQGPEFLTYFQNEAQLEKSRLLSDRFSAERPKGSFSTLEIQRTEQGDSAMYLCASSLVGATNEKLFFGSGTQLSVL.

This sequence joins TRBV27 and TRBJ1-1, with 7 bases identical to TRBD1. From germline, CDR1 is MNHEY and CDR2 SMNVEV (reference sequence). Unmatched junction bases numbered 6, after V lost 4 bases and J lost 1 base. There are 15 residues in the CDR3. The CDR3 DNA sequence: TGTGCCAGCAGTTCGCCGACAGGGTCGAACACTGAAGCTTTCTTT. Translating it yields CASSSPTGSNTEAFF.

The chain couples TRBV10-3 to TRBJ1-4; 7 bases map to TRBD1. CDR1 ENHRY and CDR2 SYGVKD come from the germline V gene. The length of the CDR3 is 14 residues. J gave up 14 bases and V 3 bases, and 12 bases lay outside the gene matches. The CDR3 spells CAISEGGGDCSLFF. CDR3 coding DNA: TGTGCCATCAGTGAAGGGGGCGGAGATTGTTCGCTGTTTTTT.

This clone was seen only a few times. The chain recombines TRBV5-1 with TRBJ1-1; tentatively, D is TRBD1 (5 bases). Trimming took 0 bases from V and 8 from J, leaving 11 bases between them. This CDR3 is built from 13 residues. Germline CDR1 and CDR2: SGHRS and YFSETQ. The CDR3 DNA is TGCGCCAGCAGCTTGGGGGGCAGCTCAGAAGCTTTCTTT. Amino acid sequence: CASSLGGSSEAFF. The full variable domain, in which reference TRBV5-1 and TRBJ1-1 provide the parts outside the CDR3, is KAGVTQTPRYLIKTRGQQVTLSCSPISGHRSVSWYQQTPGQGLQFLFEYFSETQRNKGNFPGRFSGRQFSNSRSEMNVSTLELGDSALYLCASSLGGSSEAFFGQGTRLTVV.

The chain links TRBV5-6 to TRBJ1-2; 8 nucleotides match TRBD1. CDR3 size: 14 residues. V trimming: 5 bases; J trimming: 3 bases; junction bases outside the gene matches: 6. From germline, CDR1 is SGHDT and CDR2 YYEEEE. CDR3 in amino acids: CASRRQGMDYGYTF. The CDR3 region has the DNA TGTGCCAGCAGGCGACAGGGGATGGACTATGGCTACACCTTC.

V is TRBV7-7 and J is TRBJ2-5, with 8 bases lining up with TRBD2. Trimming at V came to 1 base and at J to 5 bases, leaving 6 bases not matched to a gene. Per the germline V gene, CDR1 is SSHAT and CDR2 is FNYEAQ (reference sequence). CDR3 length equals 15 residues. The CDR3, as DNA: TGTGCCAGCAGCTTAGATGGCGGGGGGACGGAGACCCAGTACTTC. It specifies CASSLDGGGTETQYF.

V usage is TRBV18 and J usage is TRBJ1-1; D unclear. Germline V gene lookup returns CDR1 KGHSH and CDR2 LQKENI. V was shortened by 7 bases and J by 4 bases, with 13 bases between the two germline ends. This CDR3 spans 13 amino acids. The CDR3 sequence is CASLVRSGTEAFF. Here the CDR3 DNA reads TGTGCCAGCTTGGTCAGAAGTGGCACTGAAGCTTTCTTT.

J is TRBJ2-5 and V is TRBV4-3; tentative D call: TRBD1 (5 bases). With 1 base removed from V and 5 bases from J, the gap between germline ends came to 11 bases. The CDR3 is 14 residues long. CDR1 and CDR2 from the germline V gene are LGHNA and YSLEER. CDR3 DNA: TGCGCCAGCAGCCAAGCGTGGGGCCGGGAGACCCAGTACTTC. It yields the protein CASSQAWGRETQYF.

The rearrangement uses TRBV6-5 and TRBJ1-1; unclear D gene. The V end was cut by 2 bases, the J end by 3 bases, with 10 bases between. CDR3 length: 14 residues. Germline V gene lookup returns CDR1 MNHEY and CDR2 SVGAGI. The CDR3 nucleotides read TGTGCCAGCAGTTACAGGGAGGGAGACACTGAAGCTTTCTTT. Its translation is CASSYREGDTEAFF.

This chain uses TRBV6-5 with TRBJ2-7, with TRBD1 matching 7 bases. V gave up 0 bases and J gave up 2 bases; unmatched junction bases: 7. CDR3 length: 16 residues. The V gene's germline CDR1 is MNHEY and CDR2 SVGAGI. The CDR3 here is CASSYSDGGQTYEQYF. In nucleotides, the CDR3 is TGTGCCAGCAGTTACTCTGATGGGGGACAGACCTACGAGCAGTACTTC.

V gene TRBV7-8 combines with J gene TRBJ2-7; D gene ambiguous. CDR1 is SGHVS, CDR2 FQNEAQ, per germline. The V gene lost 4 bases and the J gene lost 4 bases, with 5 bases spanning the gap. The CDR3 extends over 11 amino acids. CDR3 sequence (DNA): TGTGCCAGCAGCTCCCGGTACGAGCAGTACTTC. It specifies CASSSRYEQYF.

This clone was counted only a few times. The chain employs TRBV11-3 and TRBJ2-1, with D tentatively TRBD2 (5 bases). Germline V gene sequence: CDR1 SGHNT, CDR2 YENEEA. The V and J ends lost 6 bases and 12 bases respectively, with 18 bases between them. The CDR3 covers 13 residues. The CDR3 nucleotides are TGTGCCAGCAGTAAAGCCCGTCACGAGGGGCAGTTCTTC. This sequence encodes CASSKARHEGQFF.

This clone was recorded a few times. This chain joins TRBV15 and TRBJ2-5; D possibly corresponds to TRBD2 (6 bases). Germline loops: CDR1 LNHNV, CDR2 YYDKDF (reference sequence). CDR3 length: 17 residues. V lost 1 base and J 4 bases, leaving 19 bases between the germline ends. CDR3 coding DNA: TGTGCCACCAGCAGAGGAGCAGCGGGTCTGGCAAGAGAGACCCAGTACTTC. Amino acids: CATSRGAAGLARETQYF.

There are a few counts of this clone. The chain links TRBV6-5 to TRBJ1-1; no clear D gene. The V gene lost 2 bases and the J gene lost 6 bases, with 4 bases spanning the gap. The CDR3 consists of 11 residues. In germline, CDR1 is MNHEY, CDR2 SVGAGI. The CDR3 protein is CASSYASEAFF. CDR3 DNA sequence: TGTGCCAGCAGTTACGCGTCTGAAGCTTTCTTT.

The CDR3 coding sequence is TGTGCCAGCAGCTTAGTGGAGAATGAAAAACTGTTTTTT. Protein product: CASSLVENEKLFF. This chain joins TRBV7-9 and TRBJ1-4, with no clear D. This CDR3 comprises 13 residues. Germline V gene data show CDR1 as SEHNR and CDR2 as FQNEAQ (reference sequence). V was cut by 1 base and J by 5 bases, with 5 bases left in between.

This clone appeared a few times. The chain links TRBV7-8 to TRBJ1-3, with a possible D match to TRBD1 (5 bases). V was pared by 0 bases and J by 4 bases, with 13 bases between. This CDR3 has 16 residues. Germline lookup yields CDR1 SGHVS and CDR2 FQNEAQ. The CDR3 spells CASSLAGGGSGNTIYF. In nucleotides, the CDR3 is TGTGCCAGCAGCTTAGCGGGGGGGGGATCGGGAAACACCATATATTTT.

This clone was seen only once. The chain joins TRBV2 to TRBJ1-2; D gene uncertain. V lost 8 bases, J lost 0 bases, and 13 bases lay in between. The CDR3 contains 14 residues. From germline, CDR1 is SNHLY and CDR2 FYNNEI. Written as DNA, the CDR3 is TGTGCCAGCTTATCGGGGTACCCTAACTATGGCTACACCTTC. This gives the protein CASLSGYPNYGYTF.

CDR3 sequence reads: CASSPAQGTEAFF. CDR3 nucleotides: TGTGCCAGCTCACCGGCCCAGGGAACGGAAGCTTTCTTT. V and J are TRBV18 and TRBJ1-1; D might be TRBD1 (5 bases). Germline lookup yields CDR1 KGHSH and CDR2 LQKENI. The CDR3 contains 13 residues. Trimming stripped 3 bases from V and 8 bases from J, with 13 bases between.